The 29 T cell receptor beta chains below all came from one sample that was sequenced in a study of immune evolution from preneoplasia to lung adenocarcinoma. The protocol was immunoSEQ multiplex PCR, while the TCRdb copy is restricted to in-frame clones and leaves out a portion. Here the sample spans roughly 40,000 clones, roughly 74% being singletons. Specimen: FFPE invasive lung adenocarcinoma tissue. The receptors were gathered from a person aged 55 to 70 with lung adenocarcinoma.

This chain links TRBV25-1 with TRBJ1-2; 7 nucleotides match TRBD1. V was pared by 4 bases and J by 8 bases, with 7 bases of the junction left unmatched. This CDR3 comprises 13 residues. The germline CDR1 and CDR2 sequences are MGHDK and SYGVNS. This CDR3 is CASSANRGRGYTF. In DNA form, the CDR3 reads TGTGCCAGCAGTGCTAATAGGGGGCGAGGCTACACCTTC.

DNA of the CDR3: TGTGCCAGCAGCCAGGCAGGGGTTCAAGAGACCCAGTACTTC. Protein: CASSQAGVQETQYF. The rearrangement uses TRBV7-2 and TRBJ2-5, with D maybe TRBD1 (6 bases). Looked up from germline, CDR1 is SGHTA and CDR2 is FQGNSA. V was pared by 5 bases and J by 2 bases, with 12 bases between. CDR3 size: 14 residues.

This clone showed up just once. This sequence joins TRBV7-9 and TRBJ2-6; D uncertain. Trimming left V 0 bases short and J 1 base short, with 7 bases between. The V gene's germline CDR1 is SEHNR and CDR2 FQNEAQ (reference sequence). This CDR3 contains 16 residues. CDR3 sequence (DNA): TGTGCCAGCAGCTTAGCGGAAGCGTCTGGGGCCAACGTCCTGACTTTC. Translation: CASSLAEASGANVLTF.

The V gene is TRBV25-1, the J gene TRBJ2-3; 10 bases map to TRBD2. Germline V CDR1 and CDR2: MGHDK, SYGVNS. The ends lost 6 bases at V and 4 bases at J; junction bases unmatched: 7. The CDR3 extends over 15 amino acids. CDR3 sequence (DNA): TGTGCCAGCAGGAAAGCGGGAGGGCACGCAGATACGCAGTATTTT. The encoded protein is CASRKAGGHADTQYF. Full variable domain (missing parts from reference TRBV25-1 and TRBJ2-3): EADIYQTPRYLVIGTGKKITLECSQTMGHDKMYWYQQDPGMELHLIHYSYGVNSTEKGDLSSESTVSRIRTEHFPLTLESARPSHTSQYLCASRKAGGHADTQYFGPGTRLTVL.

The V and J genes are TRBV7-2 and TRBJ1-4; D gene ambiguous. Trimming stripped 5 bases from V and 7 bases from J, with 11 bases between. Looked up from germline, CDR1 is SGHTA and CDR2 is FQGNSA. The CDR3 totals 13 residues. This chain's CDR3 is CASSRGIGEKLFF. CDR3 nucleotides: TGTGCCAGCAGCCGAGGAATTGGTGAAAAACTGTTTTTT.

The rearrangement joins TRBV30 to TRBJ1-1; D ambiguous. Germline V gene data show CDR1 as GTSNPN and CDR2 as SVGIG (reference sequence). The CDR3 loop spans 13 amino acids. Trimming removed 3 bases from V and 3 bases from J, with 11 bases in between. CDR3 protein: CAWRPSGDTEAFF. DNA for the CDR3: TGTGCCTGGAGGCCCTCTGGGGACACTGAAGCTTTCTTT.

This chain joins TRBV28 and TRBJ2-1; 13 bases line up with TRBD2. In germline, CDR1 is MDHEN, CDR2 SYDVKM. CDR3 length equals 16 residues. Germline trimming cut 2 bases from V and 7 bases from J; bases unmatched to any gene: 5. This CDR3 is CASSLQAGLAGNEQFF. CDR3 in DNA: TGTGCCAGCAGTTTACAAGCGGGACTAGCGGGAAATGAGCAGTTCTTC.

CDR3 sequence (DNA): TGCGCCAGCCGGATTGGGCGGAAAGACGAGCAGTACTTC. Its protein product is CASRIGRKDEQYF. This sequence joins TRBV5-1 and TRBJ2-7, with unresolved D. With 7 bases removed from V and 5 bases from J, the gap between germline ends came to 16 bases. This CDR3 contains 13 residues. The germline gives CDR1 SGHRS, CDR2 YFSETQ.

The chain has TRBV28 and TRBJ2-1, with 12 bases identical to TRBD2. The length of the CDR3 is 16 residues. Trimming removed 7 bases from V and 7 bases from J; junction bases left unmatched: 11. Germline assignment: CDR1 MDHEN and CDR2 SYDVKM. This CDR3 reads CASNPGGTSGWNEQFF. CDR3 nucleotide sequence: TGTGCCAGCAACCCTGGGGGGACTAGCGGGTGGAATGAGCAGTTCTTC.

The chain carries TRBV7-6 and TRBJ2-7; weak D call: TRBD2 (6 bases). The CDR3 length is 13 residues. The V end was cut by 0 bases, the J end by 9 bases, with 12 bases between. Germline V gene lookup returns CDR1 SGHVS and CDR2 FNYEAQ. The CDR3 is CASSLAGEVVQYF. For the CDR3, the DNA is TGTGCCAGCAGCTTAGCTGGGGAGGTGGTGCAGTACTTC.

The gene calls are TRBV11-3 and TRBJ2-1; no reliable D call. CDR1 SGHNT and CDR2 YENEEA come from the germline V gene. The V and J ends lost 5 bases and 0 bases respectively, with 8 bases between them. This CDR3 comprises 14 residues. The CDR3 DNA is TGTGCCAGCAGCCGGGTGAGCTCCTACAATGAGCAGTTCTTC. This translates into CASSRVSSYNEQFF.

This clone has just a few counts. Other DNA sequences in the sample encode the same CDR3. CDR3 nucleotide sequence: TGTGCCTGGAGTGTCCAAAACGAGCAGTACTTC. Protein: CAWSVQNEQYF. The rearrangement joins TRBV30 to TRBJ2-7; no firm D call. With 0 bases removed from V and 5 bases from J, the gap between germline ends came to 5 bases. From germline, CDR1 is GTSNPN and CDR2 SVGIG (reference sequence). The CDR3 is 11 amino acids.

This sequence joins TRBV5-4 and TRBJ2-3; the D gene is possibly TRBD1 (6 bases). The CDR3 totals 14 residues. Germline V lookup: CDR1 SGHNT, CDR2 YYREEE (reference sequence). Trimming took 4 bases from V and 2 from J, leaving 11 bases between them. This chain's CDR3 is CASSPTGHTDTQYF. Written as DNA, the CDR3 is TGTGCCAGCAGCCCTACGGGACACACAGATACGCAGTATTTT.

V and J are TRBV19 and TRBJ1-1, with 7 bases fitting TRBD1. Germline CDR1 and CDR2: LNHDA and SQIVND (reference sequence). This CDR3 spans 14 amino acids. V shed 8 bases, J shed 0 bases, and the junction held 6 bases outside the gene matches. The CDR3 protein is CASHPDRVNTEAFF. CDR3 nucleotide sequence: TGTGCCAGTCATCCCGACAGGGTGAACACTGAAGCTTTCTTT.

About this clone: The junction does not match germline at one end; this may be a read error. The CDR3 loop reads CASSLAKRGSEQFF. CDR3 DNA sequence: TGTGCCAGCAGCCTAGCAAAGCGCGGAAGTGAGCAGTTCTTC. The gene calls are TRBV7-6 and TRBJ2-1; possibly TRBD2 for D (5 bases). The CDR3 is made up of 14 amino acids. Germline V gives CDR1 SGHVS, CDR2 FNYEAQ.

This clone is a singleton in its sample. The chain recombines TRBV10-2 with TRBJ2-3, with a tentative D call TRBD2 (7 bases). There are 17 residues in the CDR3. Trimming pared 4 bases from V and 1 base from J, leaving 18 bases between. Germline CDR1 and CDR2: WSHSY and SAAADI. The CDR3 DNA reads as TGCGCCAGCAGTGGAGGGGGGGCATCCCGCCGCACAGATACGCAGTATTTT. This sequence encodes CASSGGGASRRTDTQYF.

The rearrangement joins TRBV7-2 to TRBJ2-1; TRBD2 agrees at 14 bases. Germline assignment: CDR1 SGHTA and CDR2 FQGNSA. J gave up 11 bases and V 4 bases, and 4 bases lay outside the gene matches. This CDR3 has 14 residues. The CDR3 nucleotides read TGTGCCAGCAGCTCCGGACTAGCGGGAGGCAAGCAGTTCTTC. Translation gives CASSSGLAGGKQFF.

Here the CDR3 DNA reads TGTGCCAGCAGTTCGGGGACAGGGATCGGCTCTGGGGCCAACGTCCTGACTTTC. It encodes CASSSGTGIGSGANVLTF. The rearrangement uses TRBV28 and TRBJ2-6, with TRBD1 identical over 9 bases. Germline V gene sequence: CDR1 MDHEN, CDR2 SYDVKM. The CDR3 is 18 residues long. The V gene end was trimmed by 4 bases and the J gene end by 0 bases; junction bases not matched to a gene: 7.

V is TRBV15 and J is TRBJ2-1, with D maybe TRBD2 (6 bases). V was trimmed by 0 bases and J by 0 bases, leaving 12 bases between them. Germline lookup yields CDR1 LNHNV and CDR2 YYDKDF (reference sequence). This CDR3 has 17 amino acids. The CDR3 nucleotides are TGTGCCACCAGCAGAGATTATGGACTAAGCTCCTACAATGAGCAGTTCTTC. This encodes CATSRDYGLSSYNEQFF.

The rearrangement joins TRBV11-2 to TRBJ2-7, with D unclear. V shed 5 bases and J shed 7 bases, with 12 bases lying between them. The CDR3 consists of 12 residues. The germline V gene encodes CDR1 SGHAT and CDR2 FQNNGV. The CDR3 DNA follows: TGTGCCAGCAGCCCCGAACGAGGTGAGCAGTACTTC. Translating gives CASSPERGEQYF.

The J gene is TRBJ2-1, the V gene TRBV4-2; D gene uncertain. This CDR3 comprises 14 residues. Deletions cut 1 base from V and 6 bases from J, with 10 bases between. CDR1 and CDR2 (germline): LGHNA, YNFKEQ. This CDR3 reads CASSQGQAFNEQFF. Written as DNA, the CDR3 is TGTGCCAGCAGCCAAGGTCAAGCCTTCAATGAGCAGTTCTTC.

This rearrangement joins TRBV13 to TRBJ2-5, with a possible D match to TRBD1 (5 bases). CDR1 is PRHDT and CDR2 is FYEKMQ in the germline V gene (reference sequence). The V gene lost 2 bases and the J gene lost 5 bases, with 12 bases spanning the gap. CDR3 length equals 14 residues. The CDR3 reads CASSLQGRMETQYF. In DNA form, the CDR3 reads TGTGCCAGCAGCTTACAGGGTCGAATGGAGACCCAGTACTTC.

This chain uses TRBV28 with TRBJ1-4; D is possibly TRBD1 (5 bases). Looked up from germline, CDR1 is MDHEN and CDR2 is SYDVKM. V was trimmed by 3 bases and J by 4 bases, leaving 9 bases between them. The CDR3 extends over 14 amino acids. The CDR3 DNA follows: TGTGCCAGCAGTTTTACAGGAGGTAATGAAAAACTGTTTTTT. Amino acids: CASSFTGGNEKLFF.

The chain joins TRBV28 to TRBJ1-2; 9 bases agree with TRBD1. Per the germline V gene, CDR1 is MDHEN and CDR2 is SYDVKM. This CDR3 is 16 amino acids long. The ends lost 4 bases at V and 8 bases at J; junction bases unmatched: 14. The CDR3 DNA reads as TGTGCCAGCAGTTCCATTGTCGACAGGGGGATTGGGGGCTACACCTTC. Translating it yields CASSSIVDRGIGGYTF.

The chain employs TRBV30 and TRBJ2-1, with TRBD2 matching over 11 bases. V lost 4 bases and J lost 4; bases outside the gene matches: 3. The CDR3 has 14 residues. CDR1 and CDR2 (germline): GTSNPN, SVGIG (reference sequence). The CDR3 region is CAWTGTSGYNEQFF. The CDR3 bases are TGTGCCTGGACCGGGACTAGCGGATACAATGAGCAGTTCTTC.

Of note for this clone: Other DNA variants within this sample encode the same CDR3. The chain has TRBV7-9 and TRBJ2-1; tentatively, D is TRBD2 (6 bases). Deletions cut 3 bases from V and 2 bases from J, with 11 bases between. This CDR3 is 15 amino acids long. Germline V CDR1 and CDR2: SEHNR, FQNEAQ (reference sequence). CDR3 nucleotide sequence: TGTGCCAGCAGCTTGCCCGGAGGGCCCTACAATGAGCAGTTCTTC. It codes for CASSLPGGPYNEQFF.

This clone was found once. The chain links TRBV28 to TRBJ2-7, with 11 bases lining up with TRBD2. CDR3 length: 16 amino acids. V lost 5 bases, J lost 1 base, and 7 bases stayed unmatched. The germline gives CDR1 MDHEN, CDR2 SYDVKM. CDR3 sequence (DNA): TGTGCCAGCAGTACCGGGACTAGCGGTTATTCCTACGAGCAGTACTTC. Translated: CASSTGTSGYSYEQYF. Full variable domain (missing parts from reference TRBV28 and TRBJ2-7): DVKVTQSSRYLVKRTGEKVFLECVQDMDHENMFWYRQDPGLGLRLIYFSYDVKMKEKGDIPEGYSVSREKKERFSLILESASTNQTSMYLCASSTGTSGYSYEQYFGPGTRLTVT.

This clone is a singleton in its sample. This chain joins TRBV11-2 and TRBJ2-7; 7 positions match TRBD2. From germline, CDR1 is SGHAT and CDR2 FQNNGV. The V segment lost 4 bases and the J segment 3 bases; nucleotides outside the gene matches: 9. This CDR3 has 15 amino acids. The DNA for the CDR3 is TGTGCCAGCAGCTCCCTTCTAGCGGCTGACTACGAGCAGTACTTC. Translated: CASSSLLAADYEQYF.

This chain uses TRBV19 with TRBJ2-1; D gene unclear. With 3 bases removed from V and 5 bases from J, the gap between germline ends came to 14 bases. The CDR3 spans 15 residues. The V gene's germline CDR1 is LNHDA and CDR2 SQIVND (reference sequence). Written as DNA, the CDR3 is TGTGCCAGTAGTATCATCCAGTCAATTAACAATGAGCAGTTCTTC. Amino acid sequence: CASSIIQSINNEQFF.